This T cell receptor (beta chain) was identified during a study of control samples from healthy donors and cancer patients. Sequenced by immunoSEQ multiplex PCR; TCRdb stores in-frame clones only, minus some. The profile covers about 160,000 clones, with around 90% appearing a single time and around 12% taken by the ten largest. The specimen sequenced was blood. The sequence was collected from a man aged 25 to 45 in good health.

CDR3 sequence (DNA): TGTGCCAGTAGTAGGACAGGGGCTTCCTACGAGCAGTACTTC. Its translation: CASSRTGASYEQYF. This rearrangement joins TRBV19 to TRBJ2-7, with 9 bases matching TRBD1. Germline trimming cut 4 bases from V and 1 base from J; bases unmatched to any gene: 2. The CDR3 totals 14 residues. Germline V gene sequence: CDR1 LNHDA, CDR2 SQIVND (reference sequence).